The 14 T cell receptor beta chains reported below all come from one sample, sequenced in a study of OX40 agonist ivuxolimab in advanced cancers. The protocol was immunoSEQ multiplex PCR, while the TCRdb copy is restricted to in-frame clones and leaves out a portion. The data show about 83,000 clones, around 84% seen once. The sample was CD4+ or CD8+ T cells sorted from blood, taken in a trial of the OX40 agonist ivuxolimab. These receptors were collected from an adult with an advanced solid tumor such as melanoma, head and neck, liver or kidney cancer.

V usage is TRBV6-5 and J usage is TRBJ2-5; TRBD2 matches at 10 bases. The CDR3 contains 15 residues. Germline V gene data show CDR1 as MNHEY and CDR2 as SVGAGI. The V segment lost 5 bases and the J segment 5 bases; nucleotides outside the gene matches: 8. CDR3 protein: CASSPPLAGLETQYF. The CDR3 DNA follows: TGTGCCAGCAGTCCGCCACTAGCGGGGTTGGAGACCCAGTACTTC.

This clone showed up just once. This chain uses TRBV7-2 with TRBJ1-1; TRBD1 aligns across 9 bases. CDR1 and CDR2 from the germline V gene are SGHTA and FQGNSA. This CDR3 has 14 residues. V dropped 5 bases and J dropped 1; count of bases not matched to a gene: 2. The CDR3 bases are TGTGCCAGCAGCAAGACAGGGGGGAACACTGAAGCTTTCTTT. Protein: CASSKTGGNTEAFF.

The CDR3 sequence: CASSPLERGGTEAFF. In nucleotides, the CDR3 is TGTGCCAGCAGCCCCCTAGAGAGGGGTGGCACTGAAGCTTTCTTT. The chain employs TRBV7-9 and TRBJ1-1; D perhaps matches TRBD1 (5 bases). V lost 5 bases and J lost 4, with 17 bases in between. Looked up from germline, CDR1 is SEHNR and CDR2 is FQNEAQ (reference sequence). This CDR3 spans 15 amino acids.

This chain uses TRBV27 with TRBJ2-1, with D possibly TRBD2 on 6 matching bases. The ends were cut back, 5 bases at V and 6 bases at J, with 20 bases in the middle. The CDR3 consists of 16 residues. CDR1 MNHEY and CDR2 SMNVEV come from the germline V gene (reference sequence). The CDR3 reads CASSLTSGLPSNEQFF. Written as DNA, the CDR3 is TGTGCCAGCAGTCTAACCTCGGGACTCCCCTCCAATGAGCAGTTCTTC.

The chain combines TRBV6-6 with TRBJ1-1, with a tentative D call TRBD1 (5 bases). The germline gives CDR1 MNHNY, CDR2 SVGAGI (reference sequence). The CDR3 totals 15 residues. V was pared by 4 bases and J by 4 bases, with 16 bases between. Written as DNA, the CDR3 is TGTGCCAGCAGTTCGTCCCGGGACGGAACCACTGAAGCTTTCTTT. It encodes CASSSSRDGTTEAFF.

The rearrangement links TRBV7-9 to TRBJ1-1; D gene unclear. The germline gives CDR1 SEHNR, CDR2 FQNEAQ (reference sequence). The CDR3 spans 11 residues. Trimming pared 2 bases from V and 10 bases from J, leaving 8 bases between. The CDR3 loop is CASSLSSGAFF. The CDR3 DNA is TGTGCCAGCAGCTTATCTAGTGGAGCTTTCTTT.

The CDR3 loop is CASSYGGRVNTEAFF. DNA of the CDR3: TGTGCCAGCAGTTACGGGGGACGGGTGAACACTGAAGCTTTCTTT. This chain connects TRBV6-6 to TRBJ1-1; D perhaps matches TRBD1 (5 bases). V was shortened by 2 bases and J by 0 bases, with 10 bases between the two germline ends. Germline V gene sequence: CDR1 MNHNY, CDR2 SVGAGI (reference sequence). The CDR3 length is 15 residues.

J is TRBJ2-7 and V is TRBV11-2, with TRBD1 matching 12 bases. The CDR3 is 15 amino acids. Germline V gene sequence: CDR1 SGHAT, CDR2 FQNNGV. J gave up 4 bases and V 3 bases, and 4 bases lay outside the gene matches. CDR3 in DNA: TGTGCCAGCAGCTTGGGACAGGGGGCGACGTACGAGCAGTACTTC. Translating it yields CASSLGQGATYEQYF.

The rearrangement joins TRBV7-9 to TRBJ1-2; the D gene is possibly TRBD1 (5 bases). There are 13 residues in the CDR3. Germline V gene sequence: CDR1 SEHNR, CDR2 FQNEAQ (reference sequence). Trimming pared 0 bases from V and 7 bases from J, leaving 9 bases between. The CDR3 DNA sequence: TGTGCCAGCAGCTTAGCAGGGGTTCGTGGCTACACCTTC. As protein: CASSLAGVRGYTF.

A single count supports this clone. The CDR3 nucleotides read TGTGCCAGCAGCCTCCTACGGGGGACTAGCACAGATACGCAGTATTTT. This gives the protein CASSLLRGTSTDTQYF. The chain links TRBV11-2 to TRBJ2-3; TRBD2 might be the D (6 bases). CDR3 length: 16 residues. Trimming left V 5 bases short and J 0 bases short, with 15 bases between. Germline values: CDR1 SGHAT, CDR2 FQNNGV.

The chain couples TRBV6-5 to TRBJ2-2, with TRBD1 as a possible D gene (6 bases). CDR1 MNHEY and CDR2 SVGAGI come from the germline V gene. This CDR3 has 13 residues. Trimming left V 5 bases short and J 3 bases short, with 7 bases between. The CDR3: CASSRTDTGELFF. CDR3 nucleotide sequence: TGTGCCAGCAGTCGGACAGACACCGGGGAGCTGTTTTTT.

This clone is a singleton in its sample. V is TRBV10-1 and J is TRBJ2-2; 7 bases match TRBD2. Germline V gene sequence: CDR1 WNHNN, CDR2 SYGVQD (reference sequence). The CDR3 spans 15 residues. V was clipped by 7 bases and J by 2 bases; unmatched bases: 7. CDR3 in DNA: TGCGCCAGCACCGAGGGGAGGGCTAACACCGGGGAGCTGTTTTTT. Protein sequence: CASTEGRANTGELFF.

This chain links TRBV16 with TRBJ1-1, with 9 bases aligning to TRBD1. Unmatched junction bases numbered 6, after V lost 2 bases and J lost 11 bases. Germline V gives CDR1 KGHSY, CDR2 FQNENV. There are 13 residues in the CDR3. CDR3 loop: CASSQETGGSAFF. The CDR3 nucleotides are TGTGCCAGCAGCCAAGAGACAGGGGGTTCGGCTTTCTTT.

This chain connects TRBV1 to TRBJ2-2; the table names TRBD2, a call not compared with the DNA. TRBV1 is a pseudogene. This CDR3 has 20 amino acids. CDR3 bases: TGCACCAGCAGCCAAGTCCCATGGACTAGCGGGGTCCGGAACACCGGGGAGCTGTTTTTT. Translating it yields CTSSQVPWTSGVRNTGELFF.